This T cell receptor beta chain is from a study of tumor-infiltrating lymphocytes in primary liver carcinoma. At the level of the study: Each participant had primary liver carcinoma, and surgical resection was the treatment.

Unsorted whole blood supplied the blood RNA, and germline DNA was isolated too. Using a constant-region primer together with ProtoScript II reverse transcriptase, TCR beta cDNA was made from roughly 540 ng of total RNA. Nested multiplex PCR, run for three rounds with slightly modified ARM-PCR, yielded TCR beta libraries. Running around 9 cycles apiece, the first two PCR rounds relied on TRBV1-TRBV30 forward primers together with a C-beta reverse primer. TCRdb recomputed calls from the multiplex PCR reads with MiXCR, one row per CDR3 protein. Of 200,000 or so distinct CDR3 sequences detected, roughly 61% appear once; the ten largest clones hold 6% to 8.5%. The V and J ends lost 4 bases and 1 base respectively, with 7 bases between them. The germline V gene has CDR1 SEHNR and CDR2 FQNEAQ (reference sequence). The CDR3 covers 13 residues.

This sequence originates from a woman aged 60-75 years with primary liver carcinoma and hepatitis B virus infection. The sample comprised peripheral blood. The chain has TRBV7-9 and TRBJ2-5; no definite D call. Here the CDR3 DNA reads TGTGCCAGCAGCTCCGACGTCCAAGAGACCCAGTACTTC. Its translation is CASSSDVQETQYF.